The 18 T cell receptor beta chains below come from one sample, sequenced in a study of blood T cell repertoires in COVID-19. TCRdb's table, derived via immunoSEQ multiplex PCR, lists solely in-frame clones and lacks some. This table has approximately 150,000 clones, under 85% appearing once. The sequenced material came from peripheral blood. Every receptor here comes from an older man who had recovered from COVID-19.

The chain carries TRBV28 and TRBJ1-6; 10 bases align to TRBD1. The CDR3 runs 16 residues. V trimming: 10 bases; J trimming: 9 bases; junction bases outside the gene matches: 15. Looked up from germline, CDR1 is MDHEN and CDR2 is SYDVKM. The CDR3 is CATNFSGQGVFSPLHF. The CDR3, as DNA: TGTGCCACCAACTTTTCTGGACAGGGGGTATTTTCACCCCTCCACTTT.

This chain uses TRBV6-2 or TRBV6-3 with TRBJ2-1; tentative D call: TRBD2 (5 bases). This CDR3 spans 12 amino acids. Per germline, CDR1 MNHEY and CDR2 SVGEGT. Deletions cut 2 bases from V and 7 bases from J, with 6 bases between. The CDR3, as DNA: TGTGCCAGCAGTTACAGGGAGAATGAGCAGTTCTTC. Translating gives CASSYRENEQFF.

The chain employs TRBV24-1 and TRBJ2-1, with TRBD2 identical over 11 bases. V gave up 4 bases and J gave up 4 bases; unmatched junction bases: 5. The CDR3 covers 16 residues. Germline-derived CDR1 and CDR2 are KGHDR and SFDVKD. For the CDR3, the DNA is TGTGCCACCAGTGACGGAGGGACTAGCGGTTACAATGAGCAGTTCTTC. Its protein product is CATSDGGTSGYNEQFF.

The V gene is TRBV2, the J gene TRBJ1-2; D unresolved. Germline V gives CDR1 SNHLY, CDR2 FYNNEI. The CDR3 consists of 14 residues. Between the trimmed V and J ends, which lost 0 bases and 4 bases, there was a span of 9 bases. The CDR3 protein is CASSEAAGPYGYTF. The CDR3 DNA sequence: TGTGCCAGCAGTGAAGCGGCAGGCCCCTATGGCTACACCTTC.

Remarks on this clone: Additional DNA sequences in this sample encode the identical CDR3. The chain couples TRBV5-1 to TRBJ2-5; maybe TRBD2 (5 bases). This CDR3 is built from 15 residues. CDR1 is SGHRS and CDR2 is YFSETQ in the germline V gene. With 0 bases removed from V and 2 bases from J, the gap between germline ends came to 11 bases. The CDR3 region has the DNA TGCGCCAGCAGCTTGGGTTCGAGCGGTCAAGAGACCCAGTACTTC. Translated: CASSLGSSGQETQYF.

V usage is TRBV5-1 and J usage is TRBJ2-5; weak D call: TRBD1 (5 bases). Germline assignment: CDR1 SGHRS and CDR2 YFSETQ. V was pared by 0 bases and J by 2 bases, with 11 bases between. The CDR3 contains 15 residues. The CDR3 loop is CASSLDTGPQETQYF. The CDR3 DNA reads as TGCGCCAGCAGCTTGGACACAGGCCCACAAGAGACCCAGTACTTC.

This clone has a handful of counts. The genes are TRBV5-1 and TRBJ1-1, with TRBD1 matching over 7 bases. Per germline, CDR1 SGHRS and CDR2 YFSETQ. V was clipped by 0 bases and J by 1 base; unmatched bases: 9. The CDR3 runs to 17 residues. In nucleotides, the CDR3 is TGCGCCAGCAGCTTGGAACCAGGGGGACCATCGAACACTGAAGCTTTCTTT. Amino acid sequence: CASSLEPGGPSNTEAFF.

The rearrangement joins TRBV9 to TRBJ1-1, with 8 positions matching TRBD1. V lost 3 bases and J lost 0; bases outside the gene matches: 4. This CDR3 comprises 15 residues. Looked up from germline, CDR1 is SGDLS and CDR2 is YYNGEE. The CDR3 spells CASSAQGAMNTEAFF. CDR3 bases: TGTGCCAGCAGCGCGCAGGGGGCGATGAACACTGAAGCTTTCTTT.

The chain couples TRBV30 to TRBJ2-7; no reliable D call. The V end was cut by 1 base, the J end by 3 bases, with 4 bases between. The germline CDR1 and CDR2 sequences are GTSNPN and SVGIG (reference sequence). The length of the CDR3 is 11 residues. For the CDR3, the DNA is TGTGCCTGGAGTGCAAACTACGAGCAGTACTTC. Its protein product is CAWSANYEQYF. The full variable domain, in which reference TRBV30 and TRBJ2-7 provide the parts outside the CDR3, is SQTIHQWPATLVQPVGSPLSLECTVEGTSNPNLYWYRQAAGRGLQLLFYSVGIGQISSEVPQNLSASRPQDRQFILSSKKLLLSDSGFYLCAWSANYEQYFGPGTRLTVT.

The rearrangement links TRBV9 to TRBJ1-4, with unresolved D. This CDR3 contains 15 residues. CDR1 is SGDLS, CDR2 YYNGEE, per germline. V lost 1 base to trimming and J lost 6 bases, with 13 bases between them. CDR3 nucleotide sequence: TGTGCCAGCAGCGTAAGTCCGAGGGATGATGAAAAACTGTTTTTT. Protein: CASSVSPRDDEKLFF.

This chain joins TRBV7-2 and TRBJ2-2; D is undetermined. This CDR3 is 12 amino acids long. Germline assignment: CDR1 SGHTA and CDR2 FQGNSA. The V gene lost 5 bases and the J gene lost 8 bases, with 9 bases spanning the gap. The CDR3 sequence is CASSPYLGELFF. CDR3 coding DNA: TGTGCCAGCAGCCCCTATCTGGGGGAGCTGTTTTTT.

The chain recombines TRBV4-1 with TRBJ1-2; 11 nucleotides align to TRBD1. Germline V gene lookup returns CDR1 MGHRA and CDR2 YSYEKL. Trimming at V came to 4 bases and at J to 7 bases, leaving 5 bases not matched to a gene. The CDR3 runs 14 residues. The CDR3 DNA is TGCGCCAGCAGCCCCGGACAGGGGGCGGGTGGCTACACCTTC. It translates to CASSPGQGAGGYTF.

The CDR3 loop is CASSLALTSGTSYNEQFF. Here the CDR3 DNA reads TGTGCCAGCAGCTTAGCGCTGACTAGCGGGACCTCCTACAATGAGCAGTTCTTC. The V gene is TRBV7-2, the J gene TRBJ2-1; 11 nucleotides align to TRBD2. The V and J ends lost 0 bases and 0 bases, in that order; junction bases with no gene match: 4. CDR1 is SGHTA and CDR2 is FQGNSA in the germline V gene. The CDR3 has 18 residues.

A few counts support this clone. This rearrangement joins TRBV5-4 to TRBJ1-2; D unclear. V lost 0 bases and J lost 1, with 7 bases in between. CDR3 size: 14 residues. Germline V CDR1 and CDR2: SGHNT, YYREEE (reference sequence). The CDR3 loop reads CASSLAASNYGYTF. The CDR3 coding sequence is TGTGCCAGCAGCTTGGCCGCCAGTAACTATGGCTACACCTTC.

The chain has TRBV5-4 and TRBJ2-7; TRBD2 aligns across 15 bases. The V gene's germline CDR1 is SGHNT and CDR2 YYREEE (reference sequence). Trimming took 4 bases from V and 2 from J; bases not matched to a gene: 4. This CDR3 has 16 residues. The CDR3 coding sequence is TGTGCCAGCAGCATAGGACTAGCGGGAGGGACCTACGAGCAGTACTTC. Protein: CASSIGLAGGTYEQYF.

This chain links TRBV5-1 with TRBJ1-2; 7 bases match TRBD1. This CDR3 has 14 amino acids. V lost 4 bases and J lost 4; bases outside the gene matches: 7. Germline assignment: CDR1 SGHRS and CDR2 YFSETQ. The CDR3 reads CASSIGQAGYGYTF. The CDR3 nucleotides read TGCGCCAGCAGCATCGGACAGGCGGGCTATGGCTACACCTTC.

J is TRBJ1-4 and V is TRBV5-6; D is undetermined. CDR1 is SGHDT, CDR2 YYEEEE, per germline. The V and J ends lost 2 bases and 6 bases respectively, with 14 bases between them. This CDR3 region has 15 residues. CDR3 sequence (DNA): TGTGCCAGCAGCTTATCTACAAGGCGGTATGAAAAACTGTTTTTT. This encodes CASSLSTRRYEKLFF.

The chain joins TRBV6-6 to TRBJ2-3; 8 positions match TRBD2. J lost 5 bases, V lost 7 bases, and 11 bases had no gene match. Germline V gives CDR1 MNHNY, CDR2 SVGAGI (reference sequence). CDR3 length equals 15 residues. The CDR3 reads CASILAGGREDTQYF. CDR3 sequence (DNA): TGTGCCAGCATTCTTGCGGGAGGCCGGGAAGATACGCAGTATTTT.